In this sample, the clone carrying this TCR beta chain turned up many times. Antigen: not known. The sample belongs to a study of read filtering for tumor transcriptome and immune sequencing. Across the whole study: Per sample, TCR-region reads ranged about 4 to 10.27 million by IR-seq, roughly 75 to 1,400 by RNA-seq.

The library was built from 400 ng RNA with molecular barcoded adaptors for alpha/delta and beta/gamma chains. TCRdb processed the reads anew with MiXCR; each CDR3 protein has one entry. This table has around 140,000 distinct CDR3 sequences, about 13% appearing once. Study results and caveats: This fraction held mixed bone marrow immune cells after CD138-negative sorting.

What was sequenced was a population of CD138-negative cells sorted from bone marrow. The sequence derives from a donor older than 35 with multiple myeloma.

The CDR3 here is CASSPIAGRGDEQFF. Here the CDR3 DNA reads TGTGCCAGCAGCCCAATAGCGGGAAGGGGCGATGAGCAGTTCTTC. The chain uses TRBV7-3 and TRBJ2-1, with 8 bases fitting TRBD2. CDR1 and CDR2 from the germline V gene are SGHTA and FQGTGA. This CDR3 is 15 amino acids long. Trimming cost V 5 bases and J 8 bases; bases outside gene matches: 11.